Listed below are T cell receptor beta chains from one sample, sequenced in a study of human T cells and chemical hapten exposure. TCRdb reprocessed the RACE reads via MiXCR and lists one record per CDR3 protein. Among about 110,000 distinct CDR3 sequences listed, about a tenth were seen once. Sequenced here: whole blood, sampled in connection with sensitization to the hapten diphenylcyclopropenone (DPC). Source of these receptors: a woman aged 40 to 49 with alopecia areata. Some clones in this sample may be carry-over from other donors' samples. CDR3s include the opening cysteine and the closing phenylalanine or tryptophan. The D gene is left open where the match is weak. The size of a clone is reported for some rows only, either as once, few or many, or as a class for expanded clones.

TRBV18,-,TRBJ2-3,few,CGSLQVDTQYF,TGTGGCAGCTTGCAGGTTGATACGCAGTATTTT
TRBV27,-,TRBJ2-1,-,CASSPQFGGALNNEQFF,TGTGCCAGCAGCCCCCAATTTGGGGGGGCGCTTAACAATGAGCAGTTCTTC
TRBV6-2/TRBV6-3,TRBD1,TRBJ2-5,few,CASSGIDRGRGETQYF,TGTGCCAGCAGTGGGATAGACAGGGGGCGCGGAGAGACCCAGTACTTC
TRBV7-2,-,TRBJ2-7,many,CASSLNPSDYEQYF,TGTGCCAGCAGCTTAAACCCCTCAGACTACGAGCAGTACTTC
TRBV20-1,TRBD2,TRBJ2-5,many,CSASRGLAQFETQYF,TGCAGTGCTAGTCGGGGACTAGCGCAATTCGAGACCCAGTACTTC
TRBV19,-,TRBJ1-5,few,CASSIGGNQPQHF,TGTGCCAGTAGTATAGGGGGCAATCAGCCCCAGCATTTT
TRBV9,TRBD2,TRBJ2-5,many,CASSVAGGLEQETQYF,TGTGCCAGCAGCGTAGCGGGGGGTTTGGAGCAAGAGACCCAGTACTTC
TRBV29-1,-,TRBJ2-1,many,CSVERSRNYNEQFF,TGCAGCGTTGAAAGGAGTAGGAACTACAATGAGCAGTTCTTC
TRBV28,TRBD2,TRBJ2-7,-,CASSLWDGGLAGSYEQYF,TGTGCCAGCAGTTTGTGGGACGGGGGACTAGCGGGCTCCTACGAGCAGTACTTC
TRBV12-3/TRBV12-4,TRBD2,TRBJ2-1,few,CASSLRGLAGGEQFF,TGTGCCAGCAGTTTACGGGGACTAGCGGGGGGTGAGCAGTTCTTC
TRBV4-3,-,TRBJ2-7,many,CASSQGFAQAGSYEQYF,TGCGCCAGCAGCCAAGGGTTCGCGCAGGCCGGTTCCTACGAGCAGTACTTC
TRBV7-2,TRBD2,TRBJ2-7,many,CASSETSGRSYEQYF,TGTGCCAGCAGCGAAACTAGCGGAAGGTCCTACGAGCAGTACTTC
TRBV12-3/TRBV12-4,-,TRBJ1-2,-,CASSFGSIMGYTF,TGTGCCAGCAGTTTTGGCAGCATTATGGGCTACACCTTC
TRBV6-2/TRBV6-3,-,TRBJ1-2,many,CASSRWEEGYTF,TGTGCCAGCAGTCGGTGGGAGGAAGGCTACACCTTC
TRBV7-2,-,TRBJ1-4,few,CASSPRTGISEKLFF,TGTGCCAGCAGCCCAAGAACGGGGATAAGTGAAAAACTGTTTTTT
TRBV2,-,TRBJ2-4,many,CASSSYIQYF,TGTGCCAGCAGTTCATACATTCAGTACTTC
TRBV10-1,-,TRBJ2-2,-,CASSDPTGNWNTGELFF,TGCGCCAGCAGTGACCCCACAGGGAACTGGAACACCGGGGAGCTGTTTTTT
TRBV29-1,TRBD1,TRBJ1-1,-,CSAKPAGGTEAFF,TGCAGCGCTAAACCGGCAGGGGGCACTGAAGCTTTCTTT
TRBV18,-,TRBJ2-7,many,CASSPQGLTYEQYF,TGTGCCAGCTCACCACAAGGGTTAACCTACGAGCAGTACTTC
TRBV7-9,TRBD1,TRBJ1-3,many,CASSFAGQRRGSGNTIYF,TGTGCCAGCAGCTTCGCGGGACAGCGGAGGGGCTCTGGAAACACCATATATTTT
TRBV5-4,-,TRBJ2-4,many,CASSLESKGRGFQYF,TGTGCCAGCAGCTTGGAGTCAAAGGGGCGGGGCTTTCAGTACTTC
TRBV7-9,TRBD2,TRBJ2-1,few,CASSLGLAGPHNEQFF,TGTGCCAGCAGCTTAGGACTAGCGGGGCCCCACAATGAGCAGTTCTTC
TRBV5-6,TRBD2,TRBJ2-7,many,CASSGGGVEQYF,TGTGCCAGCAGCGGCGGGGGGGTCGAGCAGTACTTC
TRBV20-1,-,TRBJ1-2,few,CSAYNRPIRDNYGYTF,TGCAGTGCTTACAACCGCCCCATCAGGGATAACTATGGCTACACCTTC
TRBV11-2,-,TRBJ1-2,-,CASSLDGSTGYGYTF,TGTGCCAGCAGCTTAGATGGTTCCACGGGGTATGGCTACACCTTC
TRBV6-5,TRBD1,TRBJ1-1,few,CASSPRQGLMNTEAFF,TGTGCCAGCAGTCCCCGACAGGGCCTCATGAACACTGAAGCTTTCTTT
TRBV28,-,TRBJ1-3,-,CASSFLGGVRAGNTIYF,TGTGCCAGCAGTTTTCTGGGGGGCGTGAGAGCTGGAAACACCATATATTTT
TRBV9,-,TRBJ2-2,-,CASSVEGGSNTGELFF,TGTGCCAGCAGCGTAGAGGGAGGATCGAACACCGGGGAGCTGTTTTTT
TRBV6-5,-,TRBJ2-2,many,CASSRDLNTGELFF,TGTGCCAGCAGTCGGGACTTAAACACCGGGGAGCTGTTTTTT
TRBV7-2,-,TRBJ2-5,many,CASSFQGRETQYF,TGTGCCAGCAGCTTCCAGGGGCGGGAGACCCAGTACTTC
TRBV12-3/TRBV12-4,TRBD2,TRBJ2-3,few,CASSALRGGGDTQYF,TGTGCCAGCAGTGCCCTGCGGGGGGGGGGCGATACGCAGTATTTT
TRBV7-8,-,TRBJ2-7,few,CASSFRQEGAYEQYF,TGTGCCAGCAGCTTTCGACAGGAAGGCGCCTACGAGCAGTACTTC
TRBV12-3/TRBV12-4,-,TRBJ1-2,few,CASTLAPANYGYTF,TGTGCCAGCACCCTAGCCCCAGCTAACTATGGCTACACCTTC
TRBV18,-,TRBJ2-7,-,CASSPTAAAPISYEQYF,TGTGCCAGCTCCCCAACCGCAGCAGCCCCAATCTCCTACGAGCAGTACTTC
TRBV7-2,TRBD2,TRBJ2-3,many,CASSSGLAGRVDTQYF,TGTGCCAGCAGCTCGGGACTAGCGGGGCGGGTTGATACGCAGTATTTT
TRBV29-1,-,TRBJ1-1,-,CSVAHLRGTEAFF,TGCAGCGTTGCTCATCTGCGCGGGACTGAAGCTTTCTTT
TRBV30,TRBD2,TRBJ2-3,few,CAWSGPGPKAGDPTDTQYF,TGTGCCTGGAGTGGGCCGGGACCGAAGGCGGGGGACCCCACAGATACGCAGTATTTT
TRBV7-9,TRBD1,TRBJ2-7,few,CASSYTGVVAAEQYF,TGTGCCAGCAGCTACACAGGGGTTGTAGCAGCCGAGCAGTACTTC
TRBV24-1,-,TRBJ2-7,few,CATSTVGSYEQYF,TGTGCCACCAGTACGGTCGGCTCCTACGAGCAGTACTTC
TRBV20-1,-,TRBJ1-4,many,CSASPGGSTNEKLFF,TGCAGTGCTAGCCCGGGGGGCTCAACTAATGAAAAACTGTTTTTT
TRBV28,-,TRBJ2-1,-,CASSFGTEFYNEQFF,TGTGCCAGCAGTTTTGGGACGGAATTTTACAATGAGCAGTTCTTC
TRBV6-6,TRBD2,TRBJ2-1,-,CASSYSGTSNEQFF,TGTGCCAGCAGTTACTCCGGGACTAGCAATGAGCAGTTCTTC
TRBV18,-,TRBJ1-2,few,CASSPEGDYYGYTF,TGTGCCAGCTCACCAGAGGGAGACTACTATGGCTACACCTTC
TRBV19,TRBD1,TRBJ2-7,many,CASTPAQGAYEQYF,TGTGCCAGTACCCCCGCTCAGGGGGCCTACGAGCAGTACTTC
TRBV20-1,-,TRBJ1-2,-,CSAPPTVYGYTF,TGCAGTGCTCCGCCGACCGTGTATGGCTACACCTTC
TRBV6-1,-,TRBJ2-4,-,CASSDLVLPGPSAKNIQYF,TGTGCCAGCAGTGATCTAGTCCTCCCGGGACCATCAGCCAAAAACATTCAGTACTTC
TRBV6-1,TRBD1,TRBJ1-6,many,CASSETRGLLLGSPLHF,TGTGCCAGCAGTGAAACCAGGGGGCTCCTCCTAGGTTCACCCCTCCACTTT
TRBV4-2,-,TRBJ2-2,many,CASSRPDSGELFF,TGTGCCAGCAGCCGCCCGGACAGCGGGGAGCTGTTTTTT
TRBV29-1,-,TRBJ2-3,many,CSVARTPTDTQFF,TGCAGCGTTGCTCGGACTCCGACAGATACGCAGTTTTTT
TRBV18,-,TRBJ1-1,many,CASSPAQNTEAFF,TGTGCCAGCTCACCAGCTCAGAACACTGAAGCTTTCTTT
TRBV4-1,TRBD1,TRBJ2-2,few,CASSQSGQGITGEPFF,TGCGCCAGCAGCCAATCAGGACAGGGCATCACCGGGGAGCCGTTTTTT
TRBV7-6,TRBD2,TRBJ2-3,many,CASQSGGYRDTQYF,TGTGCCAGTCAAAGCGGGGGTTATAGAGATACGCAGTATTTT
TRBV27,-,TRBJ1-2,-,CASRRRGYNYGYNF,TGTGCCAGCAGGCGCCGGGGGTATAACTATGGCTACAACTTC
TRBV28,TRBD1,TRBJ1-3,many,CASRSWGGTVSGNTIYF,TGTGCCAGCAGATCTTGGGGAGGGACAGTCTCTGGAAACACCATATATTTT
TRBV29-1,-,TRBJ1-1,few,CSVVRNADTEAFF,TGCAGCGTCGTAAGGAACGCGGACACTGAAGCTTTCTTT
TRBV12-3/TRBV12-4,-,TRBJ2-1,few,CASSRDSSANEQFF,TGTGCCAGCAGCCGGGACTCATCGGCGAATGAGCAGTTCTTC
TRBV7-2,-,TRBJ2-5,few,CASSLAWGAQYF,TGTGCCAGCAGCTTAGCGTGGGGTGCCCAGTACTTC
TRBV5-6,-,TRBJ1-5,-,CASSLSRSNQPQHF,TGTGCCAGCAGCTTGAGCAGGAGCAATCAGCCCCAGCATTTT